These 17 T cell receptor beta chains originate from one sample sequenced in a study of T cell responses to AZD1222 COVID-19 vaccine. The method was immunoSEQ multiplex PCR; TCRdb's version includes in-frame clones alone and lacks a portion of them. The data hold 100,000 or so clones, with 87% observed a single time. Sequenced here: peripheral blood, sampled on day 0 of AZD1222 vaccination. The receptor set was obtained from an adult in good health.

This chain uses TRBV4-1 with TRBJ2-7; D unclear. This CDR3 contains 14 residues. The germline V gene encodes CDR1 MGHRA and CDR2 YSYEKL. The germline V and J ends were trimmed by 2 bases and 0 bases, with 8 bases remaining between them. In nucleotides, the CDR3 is TGCGCCAGCAGCCAAACCGATAGCTCCTACGAGCAGTACTTC. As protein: CASSQTDSSYEQYF.

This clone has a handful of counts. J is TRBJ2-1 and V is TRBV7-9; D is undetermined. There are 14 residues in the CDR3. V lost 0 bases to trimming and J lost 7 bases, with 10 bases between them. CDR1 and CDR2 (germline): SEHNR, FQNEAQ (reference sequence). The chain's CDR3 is CASSLAGPRNEQFF. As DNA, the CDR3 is TGTGCCAGCAGCTTAGCGGGCCCCCGAAATGAGCAGTTCTTC. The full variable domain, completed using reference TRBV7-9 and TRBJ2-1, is DTGVSQNPRHKITKRGQNVTFRCDPISEHNRLYWYRQTLGQGPEFLTYFQNEAQLEKSRLLSDRFSAERPKGSFSTLEIQRTEQGDSAMYLCASSLAGPRNEQFFGPGTRLTVL.

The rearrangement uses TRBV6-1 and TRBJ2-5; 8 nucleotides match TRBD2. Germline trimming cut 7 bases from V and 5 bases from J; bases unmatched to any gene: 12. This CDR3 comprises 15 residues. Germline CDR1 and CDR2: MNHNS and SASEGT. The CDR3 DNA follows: TGTGCCAGCAACGGAATCAAAGCGGGAGAGGAGACCCAGTACTTC. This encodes CASNGIKAGEETQYF.

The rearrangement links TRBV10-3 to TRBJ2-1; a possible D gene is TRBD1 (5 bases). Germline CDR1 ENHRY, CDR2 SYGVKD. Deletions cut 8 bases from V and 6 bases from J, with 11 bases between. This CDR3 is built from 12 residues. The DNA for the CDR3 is TGTGCCATCTCTAACCAGGGCAATGAGCAGTTCTTC. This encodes CAISNQGNEQFF.

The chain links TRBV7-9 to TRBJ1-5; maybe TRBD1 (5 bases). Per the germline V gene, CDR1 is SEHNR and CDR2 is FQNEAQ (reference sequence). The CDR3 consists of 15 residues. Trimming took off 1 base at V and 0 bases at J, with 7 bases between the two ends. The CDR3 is CASSLGGLSNQPQHF. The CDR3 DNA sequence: TGTGCCAGCAGCTTAGGGGGCCTTAGCAATCAGCCCCAGCATTTT.

The CDR3 loop is CASSPRRAPSYEQYF. The DNA of the CDR3 is TGTGCCAGCAGCCCGCGTCGGGCTCCCTCCTACGAGCAGTACTTC. The chain combines TRBV3-1 (or the pseudogene TRBV3-2) with TRBJ2-7, with D unclear. The CDR3 covers 15 residues. The V and J ends lost 4 bases and 0 bases respectively, with 13 bases between them. Germline CDR1 and CDR2: LGHDT and YNNKEL (reference sequence).

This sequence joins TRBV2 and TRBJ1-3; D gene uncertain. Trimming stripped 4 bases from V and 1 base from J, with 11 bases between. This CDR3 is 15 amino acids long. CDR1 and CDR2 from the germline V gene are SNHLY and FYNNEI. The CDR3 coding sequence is TGTGCCAGCAGTGCGTCAGCGCGTTCTGGAAACACCATATATTTT. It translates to CASSASARSGNTIYF. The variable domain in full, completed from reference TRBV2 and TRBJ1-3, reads EPEVTQTPSHQVTQMGQEVILRCVPISNHLYFYWYRQILGQKVEFLVSFYNNEISEKSEIFDDQFSVERPDGSNFTLKIRSTKLEDSAMYFCASSASARSGNTIYFGEGSWLTVV.

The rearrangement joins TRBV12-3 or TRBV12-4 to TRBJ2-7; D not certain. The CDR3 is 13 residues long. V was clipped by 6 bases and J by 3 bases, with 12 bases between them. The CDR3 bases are TGTGCCAGCAGAGAAGGAAATAACTACGAGCAGTACTTC. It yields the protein CASREGNNYEQYF.

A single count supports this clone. The CDR3, as DNA: TGTGCCAGCAACCCTACCTGGGACAGGGGTTCTGGAAACACCATATATTTT. It specifies CASNPTWDRGSGNTIYF. The chain recombines TRBV7-9 with TRBJ1-3, with 10 bases lining up with TRBD1. The germline V gene encodes CDR1 SEHNR and CDR2 FQNEAQ (reference sequence). This CDR3 comprises 17 residues. The V and J ends lost 7 bases and 1 base, in that order; junction bases with no gene match: 10.

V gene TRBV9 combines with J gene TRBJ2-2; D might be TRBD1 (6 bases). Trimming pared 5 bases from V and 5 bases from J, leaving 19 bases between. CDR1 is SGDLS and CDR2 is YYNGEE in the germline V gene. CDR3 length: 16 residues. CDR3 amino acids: CASSPDRRRSTGELFF. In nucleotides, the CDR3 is TGTGCCAGCAGTCCTGACAGGCGCCGGTCTACCGGGGAGCTGTTTTTT.

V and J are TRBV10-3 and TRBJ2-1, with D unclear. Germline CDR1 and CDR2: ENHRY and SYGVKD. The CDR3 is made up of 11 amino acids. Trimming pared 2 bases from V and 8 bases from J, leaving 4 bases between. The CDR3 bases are TGTGCCATCAGTGAGCGGTATGAGCAGTTCTTC. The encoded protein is CAISERYEQFF.

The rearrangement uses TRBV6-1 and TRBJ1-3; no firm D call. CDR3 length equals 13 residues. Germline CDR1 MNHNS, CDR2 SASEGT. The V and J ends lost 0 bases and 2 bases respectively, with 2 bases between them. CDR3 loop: CASSEATGNTIYF. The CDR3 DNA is TGTGCCAGCAGTGAAGCGACTGGAAACACCATATATTTT.

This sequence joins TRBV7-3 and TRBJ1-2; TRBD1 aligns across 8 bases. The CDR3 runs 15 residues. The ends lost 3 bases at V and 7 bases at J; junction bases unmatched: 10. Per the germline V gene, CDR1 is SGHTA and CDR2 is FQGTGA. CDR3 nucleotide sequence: TGTGCCAGCAGCTTGGGTCCAGGGGGCACTTCTGGCTACACCTTC. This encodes CASSLGPGGTSGYTF.

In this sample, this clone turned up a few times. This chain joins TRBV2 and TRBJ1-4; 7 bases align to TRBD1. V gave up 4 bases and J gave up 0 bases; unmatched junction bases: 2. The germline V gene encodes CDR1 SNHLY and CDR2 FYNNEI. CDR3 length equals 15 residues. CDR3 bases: TGTGCCAGCAGTGGACAGGGAACAACTAATGAAAAACTGTTTTTT. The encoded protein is CASSGQGTTNEKLFF.

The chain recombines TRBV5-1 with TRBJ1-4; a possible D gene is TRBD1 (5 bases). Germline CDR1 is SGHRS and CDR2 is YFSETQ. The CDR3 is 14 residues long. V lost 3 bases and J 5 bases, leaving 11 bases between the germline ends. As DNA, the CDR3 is TGCGCCAGCAGCTCGGGACGGTCAAATGAAAAACTGTTTTTT. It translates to CASSSGRSNEKLFF.

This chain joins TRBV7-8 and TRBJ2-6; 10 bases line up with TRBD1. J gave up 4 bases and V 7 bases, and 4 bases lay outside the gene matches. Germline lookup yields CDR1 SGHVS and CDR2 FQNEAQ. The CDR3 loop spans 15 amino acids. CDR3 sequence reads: CASTDRGRGANVLTF. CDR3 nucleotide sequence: TGTGCCAGCACCGACAGGGGGCGAGGGGCCAACGTCCTGACTTTC.

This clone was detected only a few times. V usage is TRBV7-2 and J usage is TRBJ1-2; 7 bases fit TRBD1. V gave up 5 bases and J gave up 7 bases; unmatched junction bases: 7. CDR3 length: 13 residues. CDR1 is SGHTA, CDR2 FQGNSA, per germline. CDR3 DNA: TGTGCCAGCAGCCGCGACAGGGCGGGTGGCTACACCTTC. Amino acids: CASSRDRAGGYTF. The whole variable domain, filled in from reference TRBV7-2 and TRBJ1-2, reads GAGVSQSPSNKVTEKGKDVELRCDPISGHTALYWYRQSLGQGLEFLIYFQGNSAPDKSGLPSDRFSAERTGGSVSTLTIQRTQQEDSAVYLCASSRDRAGGYTFGSGTRLTVV.